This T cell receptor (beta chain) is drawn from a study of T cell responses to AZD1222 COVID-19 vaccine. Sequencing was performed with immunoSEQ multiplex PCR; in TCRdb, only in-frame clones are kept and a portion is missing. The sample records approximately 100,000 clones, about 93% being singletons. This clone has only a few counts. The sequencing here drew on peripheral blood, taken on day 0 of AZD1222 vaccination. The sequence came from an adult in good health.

The CDR3 bases are TGTGCCAGCAGCTTAGGCGCGGGGCCGAACACCGGGGAGCTGTTTTTT. This translates into CASSLGAGPNTGELFF. The chain carries TRBV7-7 and TRBJ2-2; possibly TRBD2 for D (6 bases). Trimming took 1 base from V and 0 from J, leaving 9 bases between them. Germline loops: CDR1 SSHAT, CDR2 FNYEAQ (reference sequence). This CDR3 has 16 amino acids.